What follows are 17 T cell receptor beta chains derived from one specimen sequenced in a study of cytomegalovirus exposure and HLA in healthy donors (dated by TCRdb to the late 2010s). Preparation of the library involved the immunoSEQ multiplex PCR assay. For the multiplex PCR, a mixture combining 60 forward primers for TCR Vbeta segments and 13 reverse primers for TCR Jbeta segments was used. TCRdb provides this immuneACCESS table in a form limited to in-frame rearrangements. Some clones are lacking; in checked studies, under half of them reflect an unresolved V gene, and why the rest are absent is not known. The sample table records approximately 88,000 clones; approximately 76% of these occur just once. The ten top clones hold about 1.4% of the sample. The sample comprised PBMCs. The receptor source for this set is a male donor in good health and CMV-seronegative.

V and J are TRBV19 and TRBJ2-2, with D possibly TRBD1 on 7 matching bases. From germline, CDR1 is LNHDA and CDR2 SQIVND (reference sequence). This CDR3 has 15 residues. V shed 7 bases and J shed 4 bases, with 16 bases lying between them. In DNA, the CDR3 is TGTGCCAGTAATCGGCGACAGGGAGGCACCGGGGAGCTGTTTTTT. It is translated as CASNRRQGGTGELFF.

CDR3 in amino acids: CASPVSGGGYTF. The CDR3 DNA reads as TGCGCCAGCCCTGTGTCAGGCGGGGGCTACACCTTC. The rearrangement links TRBV10-1 to TRBJ1-2; D gene unclear. The CDR3 is 12 residues long. V lost 8 bases and J 8 bases, leaving 15 bases between the germline ends. Germline CDR1 WNHNN, CDR2 SYGVQD (reference sequence).

The count of this clone is one. V gene TRBV4-3 combines with J gene TRBJ2-1; 7 nucleotides line up with TRBD1. V shed 3 bases, J shed 8 bases, and the junction held 13 bases outside the gene matches. The CDR3 is 16 residues long. In germline, CDR1 is LGHNA, CDR2 YSLEER. The CDR3 is CASSQLPPDRAYEQFF. The CDR3 nucleotides read TGCGCCAGCAGCCAGTTACCCCCTGACAGGGCCTATGAGCAGTTCTTC.

DNA for the CDR3: TGTGCCAGTAGTATCCAGGGGGGCACTGAAGCTTTCTTT. Its translation is CASSIQGGTEAFF. The rearrangement links TRBV19 to TRBJ1-1, with 7 bases matching TRBD1. Germline V gene lookup returns CDR1 LNHDA and CDR2 SQIVND (reference sequence). V was clipped by 3 bases and J by 4 bases; unmatched bases: 2. The CDR3 consists of 13 residues.

The J gene is TRBJ1-1, the V gene TRBV14; a possible D gene is TRBD1 (5 bases). The CDR3 is 13 amino acids. V was shortened by 1 base and J by 7 bases, with 10 bases between the two germline ends. Looked up from germline, CDR1 is SGHDN and CDR2 is FVKESK. The chain's CDR3 is CASSQGRVSEAFF. For the CDR3, the DNA is TGTGCCAGCAGCCAAGGCAGGGTTAGTGAAGCTTTCTTT.

The chain joins TRBV5-1 to TRBJ1-1, with D unresolved. In germline, CDR1 is SGHRS, CDR2 YFSETQ. V dropped 1 base and J dropped 3 bases, with 7 bases sitting between them. The CDR3 is 13 amino acids. The CDR3 spells CASSLQQHTEAFF. As DNA, the CDR3 is TGCGCCAGCAGCTTGCAACAGCACACTGAAGCTTTCTTT.

The rearrangement joins TRBV19 to TRBJ2-4; 9 bases are shared with TRBD1. Germline-derived CDR1 and CDR2 are LNHDA and SQIVND (reference sequence). With 6 bases clipped from V and 5 bases from J, the junction kept 14 bases outside the gene matches. The CDR3 totals 17 residues. The CDR3, as DNA: TGTGCCAGTAGAACCCCCTCGACAGGGGGTATCCAAAACATTCAGTACTTC. Amino acids: CASRTPSTGGIQNIQYF.

The chain employs TRBV7-2 and TRBJ2-5; tentatively, D is TRBD2 (6 bases). Germline V gene lookup returns CDR1 SGHTA and CDR2 FQGNSA. The CDR3 covers 14 residues. Trimming took 5 bases from V and 1 from J, leaving 11 bases between them. CDR3 DNA: TGTGCCAGCAGCCAAAGGGAGGCCCAAGAGACCCAGTACTTC. Translation: CASSQREAQETQYF.

Of note for this clone: The same CDR3 can be traced to other DNA sequences in this sample. The rearrangement joins TRBV9 to TRBJ2-5; 14 bases agree with TRBD2. V dropped 2 bases and J dropped 3; count of bases not matched to a gene: 0. The CDR3 is 15 residues long. The germline CDR1 and CDR2 sequences are SGDLS and YYNGEE. The chain's CDR3 is CASSVGLAGEETQYF. The CDR3 coding sequence is TGTGCCAGCAGCGTGGGACTAGCGGGGGAAGAGACCCAGTACTTC.

This clone occurred once. Likely a read error: the CDR3 ends without its conserved phenylalanine or tryptophan. The chain recombines TRBV19 with TRBJ2-3; no firm D call. The length of the CDR3 is 14 residues. V was pared by 5 bases and J by 3 bases, with 12 bases between. Germline CDR1 LNHDA, CDR2 SQIVND (reference sequence). The CDR3: CASSLNPRTDTQYL. The CDR3 DNA follows: TGTGCCAGTAGTCTCAATCCGCGGACAGATACGCAGTATCTT.

A single count supports this clone. Its ends do not fully match the called genes, so a read error is possible. The gene calls are TRBV7-9 and TRBJ2-1; possibly TRBD1 for D (5 bases). This CDR3 has 16 residues. Looked up from germline, CDR1 is SEHNR and CDR2 is FQNEAQ (reference sequence). In DNA form, the CDR3 reads TGTGCCAGCAACTTACTCCCCAGGGATTCCTACAATGAGCAGTTCTTC. Translating gives CASNLLPRDSYNEQFF.

CDR3 in DNA: TGTGCCGGCGGACAGGGGGCAGTCTATGGCTACACCTTC. It is translated as CAGGQGAVYGYTF. This rearrangement joins TRBV2 to TRBJ1-2, with 11 bases matching TRBD1. J lost 4 bases, V lost 11 bases, and 6 bases had no gene match. Germline CDR1 is SNHLY and CDR2 is FYNNEI. This CDR3 comprises 13 residues.

This clone appeared a few times. The V and J genes are TRBV11-2 and TRBJ2-5, with no clear D. The J call is in doubt because the DNA end fits TRBJ2-7 better. CDR1 SGHAT and CDR2 FQNNGV come from the germline V gene. This CDR3 region has 15 residues. The CDR3 spells CASSLVAESSYEQYF. The CDR3 region has the DNA TGTGCCAGCAGCTTAGTCGCCGAGAGCTCCTACGAGCAGTACTTC.

The chain joins TRBV28 to TRBJ1-3; 8 nucleotides align to TRBD1. Unmatched junction bases numbered 10, after V lost 3 bases and J lost 0 bases. This CDR3 region has 18 residues. From germline, CDR1 is MDHEN and CDR2 SYDVKM. The CDR3 reads CASSFPGTGTLSGNTIYF. For the CDR3, the DNA is TGTGCCAGCAGTTTCCCGGGGACAGGTACTCTCTCTGGAAACACCATATATTTT.

This clone was observed a single time. The V and J genes are TRBV11-2 and TRBJ1-5, with D perhaps matching TRBD1 (6 bases). There are 14 residues in the CDR3. Per germline, CDR1 SGHAT and CDR2 FQNNGV. Trimming stripped 4 bases from V and 5 bases from J, with 12 bases between. The CDR3 region has the DNA TGTGCCAGCAGCTCCCGAGGGGGGGATCAGCCCCAGCATTTT. Protein product: CASSSRGGDQPQHF.

The CDR3 sequence is CASSQGGDRGQAEAFF. In nucleotides, the CDR3 is TGTGCCAGCAGCCAAGGGGGAGACAGGGGGCAGGCTGAAGCTTTCTTT. The V call is TRBV4-2, the J call TRBJ1-1; the match to TRBD1 covers 10 bases. The CDR3 contains 16 residues. Germline values: CDR1 LGHNA, CDR2 YNFKEQ. V shed 1 base and J 6 bases; nucleotides not matched to a gene: 8.

The V gene is TRBV2, the J gene TRBJ2-5, with 8 positions matching TRBD2. This CDR3 region has 13 residues. Germline CDR1 is SNHLY and CDR2 is FYNNEI. J lost 2 bases, V lost 10 bases, and 6 bases had no gene match. The CDR3 here is CATPGGAQETQYF. DNA of the CDR3: TGTGCCACCCCCGGGGGGGCGCAAGAGACCCAGTACTTC.